This TCR beta chain was recorded in a study of blood T cell repertoires in COVID-19. Study-wide context: T cells, B-cell-depleted T cells, or PBMCs supplied cDNA or gDNA.

The count of this clone is one. Donors in Cohort 3 who had recovered were those with two negative PCRs, healthcare professional clearance, or resolution of their symptoms. TCRdb's copy holds only in-frame clones and misses some; the assay was immunoSEQ multiplex PCR. This sample has some 370,000 clones, with around four fifths found just once. There are 12 residues in the CDR3. V was pared by 9 bases and J by 2 bases, with 11 bases between. Germline V gene sequence: CDR1 SGHDT, CDR2 YYEEEE. The chain has TRBV5-6 and TRBJ1-1; D uncertain. This clonotype was sampled from a woman in her fifties or sixties who had recovered from COVID-19. Sequenced material: PBMCs or T cells enriched from blood (not recorded which). For the CDR3, the DNA is TGTGCCACTCAGAACAGCAACACTGAAGCTTTCTTT. It is translated as CATQNSNTEAFF.